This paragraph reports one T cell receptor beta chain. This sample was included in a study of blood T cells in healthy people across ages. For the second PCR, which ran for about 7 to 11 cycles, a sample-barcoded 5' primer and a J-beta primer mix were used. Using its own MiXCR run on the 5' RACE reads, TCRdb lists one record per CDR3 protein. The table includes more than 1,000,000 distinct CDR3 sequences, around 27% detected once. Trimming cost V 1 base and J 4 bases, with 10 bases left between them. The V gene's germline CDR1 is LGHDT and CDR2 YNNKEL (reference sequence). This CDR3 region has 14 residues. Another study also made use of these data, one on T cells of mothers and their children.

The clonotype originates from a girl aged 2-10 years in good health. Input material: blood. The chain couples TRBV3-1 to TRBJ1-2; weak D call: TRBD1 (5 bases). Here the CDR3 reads CASSQGGRAYGYTF. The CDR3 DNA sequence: TGTGCCAGCAGCCAAGGCGGCAGGGCCTATGGCTACACCTTC.